What follows is one T cell receptor beta chain and its context. Its antigen is not known. Donors gave about 2.5 ml of blood apiece. These data are taken from a study of monozygotic twins with inflammatory bowel disease. Study-level points and caveats: With others, IBD patients shared fewer clonotypes than healthy twins did, especially with disease activity. Those with IBD had lower TCRbeta diversity (inverse Simpson) than their healthy co-twins did.

No DNA is given; TCRdb re-called the 5' RACE reads and lists each CDR3 protein once. This listing includes about 160,000 distinct CDR3 sequences. This CDR3 is 15 amino acids long. Germline V CDR1 and CDR2: SGHTA, FQGTGA. V usage is TRBV7-3 and J usage is TRBJ2-5; the TCRdb call, TRBD1, lacks DNA for checking. This TCR was recovered from a human donor with ulcerative colitis or Crohn's disease, or a healthy co-twin of an affected twin (not recorded which). Input material: blood. CDR3 in amino acids: CASSFTGTEEETQYF.